This T cell receptor (beta chain) was profiled in a study of T cell responses to AZD1222 COVID-19 vaccine. Comment on this clone: Its matching antigen is unknown.

This CDR3 has 16 residues. V shed 2 bases and J 1 base; nucleotides not matched to a gene: 2. Germline V gene sequence: CDR1 MNHEY, CDR2 SVGEGT. Profiling relied on immunoSEQ multiplex PCR, and the TCRdb table lists in-frame clones only, not all of them. The sample contains 90,000 to 120,000 clones, nearly 90% of which appear only once. General study findings and limits: All repertoire sampling was performed exclusively after the peak T cell response. Elevations in Spike-specific TCR breadth and depth followed administration of two AZD1222 doses. AZD1222 recipients seropositive at baseline numbered only six or seven.

The receptor was isolated from an adult who received the AZD1222 COVID-19 vaccine. This specimen consisted of peripheral blood, obtained 28 days after the second AZD1222 dose. The V gene is TRBV6-2 or TRBV6-3, the J gene TRBJ2-2; the match to TRBD1 covers 9 bases. The chain's CDR3 is CASSYGTGRNTGELFF. In DNA, the CDR3 is TGTGCCAGCAGTTACGGGACAGGGCGGAACACCGGGGAGCTGTTTTTT.